This TCR beta chain derives from a study of cytomegalovirus exposure and HLA in healthy donors. Across the whole study: Unique TCRs from HLA-typed donors, about 78 million of them, were held in an early data release.

Broader study findings: Analyses of presence and absence presupposed an approximately uniform sequencing depth across donors. Reportedly, cytomegalovirus status was diagnosed with high sensitivity and specificity. A later analysis linked a missense variant in DCLRE1C to the trimming of TCR beta V and J genes.

The CDR3 runs 13 residues. Trimming cost V 2 bases and J 11 bases, with 12 bases left between them. CDR1 is SGHVS and CDR2 is FNYEAQ in the germline V gene. Concerning this clone itself: Its specificity is not known.

PCR amplification relied on 60 Vbeta primers (plus 13 Jbeta primers). Repertoires were generated with immunoSEQ multiplex PCR, while TCRdb's copy carries only in-frame clones and drops some. This repertoire shows about 65,000 clones, approximately 67% found once; its top ten account for about 3%. The chain couples TRBV7-6 to TRBJ2-2; D may be TRBD1 (6 bases). The receptor's source is a man younger than 45 in good health and CMV-seronegative. Sequencing was done on a sample of PBMCs. The CDR3 reads CASSLTGLRELFF. The CDR3 nucleotides read TGTGCCAGCAGCTTAACAGGGCTGAGAGAGCTGTTTTTT.